A single T cell receptor beta chain is shown here with its context. Antigen specificity is unknown. This sample is drawn from a study of CD8 T cells in Susac syndrome. Regarding the study as a whole: The authors acknowledged that the study's TCR sequencing and HLA analysis involved relatively few individuals.

When the RNA was reverse transcribed, random hexamers were used with an input of about 0.45 to 1 ug. The TCR beta CDR3 was amplified by immunoSEQ multiplex PCR across 54 Vbeta, 13 Jbeta. One entry per CDR3 protein results from TCRdb running MiXCR on the immunoSEQ multiplex PCR reads. The table lists about 240,000 distinct CDR3 sequences, almost 97% of them singletons. The CDR3 runs to 13 residues. Per the germline V gene, CDR1 is MGHDK and CDR2 is SYGVNS. The V end lost 4 bases, the J end lost 3 bases, and 10 bases lay between the germline ends. Sequencing of TCR beta covered CD8+ and CD4+ T cells obtained from blood.

The sequenced material came from CD4+ T cells from PBMCs. The TCR originated in a human donor with Susac syndrome. The chain uses TRBV25-1 and TRBJ2-7; perhaps D is TRBD1 or TRBD2 (5 bases each). CDR3 DNA: TGTGCCAGCAGTGGCCGGGACGGCTACGAGCAGTACTTC. As protein: CASSGRDGYEQYF.